This T cell receptor beta chain was identified during a study of blood T cell repertoires in COVID-19. Sequencing was performed with immunoSEQ multiplex PCR; in TCRdb, only in-frame clones are kept and a portion is missing. This sample carries over 450,000 clones, roughly 89% of them seen once, and the ten largest clones take roughly 0.9%. CDR1 and CDR2 (germline): SNHLY, FYNNEI. There are 13 residues in the CDR3. Trimming took off 6 bases at V and 1 base at J, with 9 bases between the two ends. The chain employs TRBV2 and TRBJ1-1; no firm D call. The sequenced sample was peripheral blood. The TCR sequence derives from a man aged 18 to 30 with COVID-19, enrolled during active disease. The CDR3 loop is CASSPGGNTEAFF. In DNA form, the CDR3 reads TGTGCCAGCAGCCCTGGAGGGAACACTGAAGCTTTCTTT. The whole variable domain, filled in from reference TRBV2 and TRBJ1-1, reads EPEVTQTPSHQVTQMGQEVILRCVPISNHLYFYWYRQILGQKVEFLVSFYNNEISEKSEIFDDQFSVERPDGSNFTLKIRSTKLEDSAMYFCASSPGGNTEAFFGQGTRLTVV.